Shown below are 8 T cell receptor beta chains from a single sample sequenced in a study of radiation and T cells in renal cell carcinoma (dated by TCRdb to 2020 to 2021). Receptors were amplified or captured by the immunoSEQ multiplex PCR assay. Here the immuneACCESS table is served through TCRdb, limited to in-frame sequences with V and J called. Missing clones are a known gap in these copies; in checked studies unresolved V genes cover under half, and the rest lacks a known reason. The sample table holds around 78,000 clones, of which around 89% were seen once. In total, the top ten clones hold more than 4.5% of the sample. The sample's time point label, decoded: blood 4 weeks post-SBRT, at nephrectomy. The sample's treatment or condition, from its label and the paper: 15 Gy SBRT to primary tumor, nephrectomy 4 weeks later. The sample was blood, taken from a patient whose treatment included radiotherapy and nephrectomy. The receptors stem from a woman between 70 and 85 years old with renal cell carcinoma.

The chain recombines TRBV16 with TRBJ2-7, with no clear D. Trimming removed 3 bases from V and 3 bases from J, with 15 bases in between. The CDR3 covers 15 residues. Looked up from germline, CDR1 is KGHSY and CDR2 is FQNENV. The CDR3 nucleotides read TGTGCCAGCAGCCACCCGGGCCGGTTATTCTACGAGCAGTACTTC. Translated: CASSHPGRLFYEQYF.

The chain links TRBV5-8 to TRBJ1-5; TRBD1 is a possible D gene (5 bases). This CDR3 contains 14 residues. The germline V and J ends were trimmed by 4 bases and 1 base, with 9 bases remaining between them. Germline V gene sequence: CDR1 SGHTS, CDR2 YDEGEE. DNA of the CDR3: TGTGCCAGCAGCCTGACAGAAAGCAATCAGCCCCAGCATTTT. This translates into CASSLTESNQPQHF.

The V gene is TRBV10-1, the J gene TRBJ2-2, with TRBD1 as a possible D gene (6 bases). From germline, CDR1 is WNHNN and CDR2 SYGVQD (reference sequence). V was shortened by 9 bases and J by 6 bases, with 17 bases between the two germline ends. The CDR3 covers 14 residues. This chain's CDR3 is CASQDNRAAGELFF. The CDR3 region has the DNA TGCGCCAGTCAAGATAACAGGGCGGCCGGGGAGCTGTTTTTT.

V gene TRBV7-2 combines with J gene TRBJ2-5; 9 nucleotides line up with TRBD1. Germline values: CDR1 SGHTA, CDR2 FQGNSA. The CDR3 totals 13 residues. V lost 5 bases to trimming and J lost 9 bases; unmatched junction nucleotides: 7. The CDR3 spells CASSGDRVGAQYF. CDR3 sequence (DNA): TGTGCCAGCAGCGGGGACAGGGTGGGAGCCCAGTACTTC. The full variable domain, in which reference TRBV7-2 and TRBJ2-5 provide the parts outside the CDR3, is GAGVSQSPSNKVTEKGKDVELRCDPISGHTALYWYRQSLGQGLEFLIYFQGNSAPDKSGLPSDRFSAERTGGSVSTLTIQRTQQEDSAVYLCASSGDRVGAQYFGPGTRLLVL.

The CDR3 DNA is TGTGCCATCATACGCTCAGCGGGGGGGCCACATGAGCAGTTCTTC. Protein: CAIIRSAGGPHEQFF. The chain is built from TRBV10-3 and TRBJ2-1, with TRBD2 matching 10 bases. Germline V lookup: CDR1 ENHRY, CDR2 SYGVKD. Unmatched junction bases numbered 11, after V lost 7 bases and J lost 8 bases. The CDR3 is made up of 15 amino acids.

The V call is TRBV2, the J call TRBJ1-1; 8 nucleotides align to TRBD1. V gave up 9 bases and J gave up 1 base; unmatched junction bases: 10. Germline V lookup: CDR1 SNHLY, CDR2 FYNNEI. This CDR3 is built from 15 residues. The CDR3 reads CARAGQGLGNTEAFF. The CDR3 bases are TGTGCCAGGGCCGGACAGGGCCTAGGGAACACTGAAGCTTTCTTT.

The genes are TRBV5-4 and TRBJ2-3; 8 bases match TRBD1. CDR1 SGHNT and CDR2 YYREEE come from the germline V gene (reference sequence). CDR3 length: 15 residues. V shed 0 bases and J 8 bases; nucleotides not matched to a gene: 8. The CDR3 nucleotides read TGTGCCAGCAGCTTGGGGGGACAGGACGGAGGTACGCAGTATTTT. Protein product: CASSLGGQDGGTQYF.

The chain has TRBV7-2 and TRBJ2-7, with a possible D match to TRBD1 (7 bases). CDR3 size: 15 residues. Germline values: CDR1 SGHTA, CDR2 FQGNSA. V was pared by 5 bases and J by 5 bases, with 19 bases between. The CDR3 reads CASSKGGRGPNEQYF. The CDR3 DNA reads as TGTGCCAGCAGCAAGGGGGGTAGGGGGCCGAACGAGCAGTACTTC.